The subject of this entry is one T cell receptor (beta chain). The data were produced by immunoSEQ multiplex PCR, yet TCRdb's version contains in-frame clones alone and is incomplete. Of some 43,000 clones in the sample, approximately 86% were seen once. This specimen belongs to a study of OX40 agonist ivuxolimab in advanced cancers. At the level of the study: Prior anti-PD-1, anti-PD-L1 or anti-CTLA-4 therapy was allowed; around 43% had some.

Per the germline V gene, CDR1 is SNHLY and CDR2 is FYNNEI. The CDR3 extends over 14 amino acids. Trimming shortened V by 6 bases and J by 4 bases, and 13 bases separated the two germline ends. The source of this sequence is an adult with an advanced solid tumor such as melanoma, head and neck, liver or kidney cancer. Sequenced here: CD4+ or CD8+ T cells sorted from blood, sampled in a trial of the OX40 agonist ivuxolimab. The V gene is TRBV2, the J gene TRBJ2-1; D ambiguous. CDR3 protein: CASSESAKYNEQFF. The CDR3, as DNA: TGTGCCAGCAGCGAAAGCGCTAAGTACAATGAGCAGTTCTTC.